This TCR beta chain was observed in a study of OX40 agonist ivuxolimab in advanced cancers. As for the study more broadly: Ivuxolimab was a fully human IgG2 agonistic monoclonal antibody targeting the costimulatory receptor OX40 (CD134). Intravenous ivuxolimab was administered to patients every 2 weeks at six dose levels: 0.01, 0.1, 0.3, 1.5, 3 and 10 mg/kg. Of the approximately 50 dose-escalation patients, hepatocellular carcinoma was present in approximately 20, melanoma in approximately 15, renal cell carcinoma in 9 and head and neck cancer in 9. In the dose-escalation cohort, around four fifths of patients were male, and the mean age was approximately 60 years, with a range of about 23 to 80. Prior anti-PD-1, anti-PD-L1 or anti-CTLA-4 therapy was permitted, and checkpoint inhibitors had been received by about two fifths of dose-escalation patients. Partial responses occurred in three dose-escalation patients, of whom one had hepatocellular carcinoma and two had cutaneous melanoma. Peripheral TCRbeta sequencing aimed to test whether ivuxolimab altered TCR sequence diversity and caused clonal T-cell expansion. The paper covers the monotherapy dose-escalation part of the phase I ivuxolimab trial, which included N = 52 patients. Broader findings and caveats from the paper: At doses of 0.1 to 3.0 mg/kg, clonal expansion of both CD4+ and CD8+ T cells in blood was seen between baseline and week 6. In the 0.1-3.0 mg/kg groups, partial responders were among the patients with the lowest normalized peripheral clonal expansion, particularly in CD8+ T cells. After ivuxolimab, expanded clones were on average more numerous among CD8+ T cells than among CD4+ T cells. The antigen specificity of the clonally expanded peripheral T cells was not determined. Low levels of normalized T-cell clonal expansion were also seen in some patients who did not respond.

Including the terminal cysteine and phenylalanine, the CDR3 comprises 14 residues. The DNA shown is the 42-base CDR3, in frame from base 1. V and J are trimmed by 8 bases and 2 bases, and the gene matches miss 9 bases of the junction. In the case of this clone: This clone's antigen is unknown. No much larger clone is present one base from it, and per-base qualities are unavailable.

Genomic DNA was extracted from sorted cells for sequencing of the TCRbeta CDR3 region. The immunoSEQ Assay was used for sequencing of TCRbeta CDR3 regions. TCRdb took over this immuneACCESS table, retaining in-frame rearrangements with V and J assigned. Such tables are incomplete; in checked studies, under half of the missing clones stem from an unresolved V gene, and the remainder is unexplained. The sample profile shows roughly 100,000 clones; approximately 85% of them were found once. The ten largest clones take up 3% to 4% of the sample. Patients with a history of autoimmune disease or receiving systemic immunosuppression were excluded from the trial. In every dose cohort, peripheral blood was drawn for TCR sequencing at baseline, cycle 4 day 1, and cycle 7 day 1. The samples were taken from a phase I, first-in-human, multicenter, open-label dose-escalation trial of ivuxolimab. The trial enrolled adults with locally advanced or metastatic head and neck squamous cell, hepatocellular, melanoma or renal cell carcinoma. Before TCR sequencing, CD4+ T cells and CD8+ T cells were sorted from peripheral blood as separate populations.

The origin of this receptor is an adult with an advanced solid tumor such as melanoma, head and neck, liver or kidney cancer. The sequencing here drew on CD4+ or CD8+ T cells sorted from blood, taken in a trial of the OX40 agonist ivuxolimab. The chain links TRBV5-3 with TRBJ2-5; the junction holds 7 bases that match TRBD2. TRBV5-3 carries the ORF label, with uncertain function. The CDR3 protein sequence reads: CASSPDGGQETQYF. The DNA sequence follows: TGTGCCAGCAGTCCCGACGGGGGGCAAGAGACCCAGTACTTC.